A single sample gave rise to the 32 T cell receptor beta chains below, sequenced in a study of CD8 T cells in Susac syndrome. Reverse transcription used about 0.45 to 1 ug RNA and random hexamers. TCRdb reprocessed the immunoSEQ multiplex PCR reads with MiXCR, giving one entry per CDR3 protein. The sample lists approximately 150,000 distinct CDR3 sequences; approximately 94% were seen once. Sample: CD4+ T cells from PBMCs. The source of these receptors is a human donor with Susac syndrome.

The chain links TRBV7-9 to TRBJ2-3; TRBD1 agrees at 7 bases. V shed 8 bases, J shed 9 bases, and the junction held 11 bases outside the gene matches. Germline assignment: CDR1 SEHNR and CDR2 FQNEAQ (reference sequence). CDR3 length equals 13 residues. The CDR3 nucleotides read TGTGCCAGCGGCCGACAGGGCGAGAGGACGCAGTATTTT. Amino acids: CASGRQGERTQYF.

The chain's CDR3 is CASSQDLRGSADTQYF. DNA for the CDR3: TGTGCCAGCAGCCAAGATCTAAGGGGTTCCGCAGATACGCAGTATTTT. This chain uses TRBV4-2 with TRBJ2-3; D might be TRBD1 (5 bases). Germline V gene sequence: CDR1 LGHNA, CDR2 YNFKEQ. The CDR3 is 16 amino acids. Between the trimmed V and J ends, which lost 0 bases and 4 bases, there was a span of 14 bases.

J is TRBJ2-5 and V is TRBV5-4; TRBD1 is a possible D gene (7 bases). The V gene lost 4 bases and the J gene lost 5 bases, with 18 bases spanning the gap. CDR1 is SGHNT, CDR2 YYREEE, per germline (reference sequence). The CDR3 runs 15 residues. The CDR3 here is CASSLDGQAGETQYF. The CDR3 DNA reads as TGTGCCAGCAGCCTGGATGGACAGGCGGGGGAGACCCAGTACTTC.

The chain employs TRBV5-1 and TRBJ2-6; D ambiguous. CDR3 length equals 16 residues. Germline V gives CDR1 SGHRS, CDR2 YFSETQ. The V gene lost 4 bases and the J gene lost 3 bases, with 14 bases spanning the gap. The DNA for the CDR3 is TGCGCCAGCAGCCGTCAATCGATCTTTGGGGCCAACGTCCTGACTTTC. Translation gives CASSRQSIFGANVLTF.

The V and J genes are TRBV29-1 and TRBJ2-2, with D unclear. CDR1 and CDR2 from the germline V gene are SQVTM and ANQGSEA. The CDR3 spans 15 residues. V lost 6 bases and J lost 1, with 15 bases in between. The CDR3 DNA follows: TGCAGCGTCCCACGAGGCGAACAGAACACCGGGGAGCTGTTTTTT. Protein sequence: CSVPRGEQNTGELFF.

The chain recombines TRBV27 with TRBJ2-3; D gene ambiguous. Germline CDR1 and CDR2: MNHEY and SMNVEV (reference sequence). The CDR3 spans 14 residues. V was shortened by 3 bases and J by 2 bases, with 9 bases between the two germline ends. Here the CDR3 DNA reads TGTGCCAGCAGTTTGGGCTCCTTCACAGATACGCAGTATTTT. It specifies CASSLGSFTDTQYF.

The CDR3 reads CSARDPRTGPYEQYF. The CDR3 DNA reads TGCAGTGCTAGAGATCCCCGGACAGGTCCCTACGAGCAGTACTTC. The chain carries TRBV20-1 and TRBJ2-7, with 7 bases aligning to TRBD1. The V and J ends lost 0 bases and 2 bases, in that order; junction bases with no gene match: 7. The CDR3 has 15 amino acids. The germline V gene encodes CDR1 DFQATT and CDR2 SNEGSKA (reference sequence).

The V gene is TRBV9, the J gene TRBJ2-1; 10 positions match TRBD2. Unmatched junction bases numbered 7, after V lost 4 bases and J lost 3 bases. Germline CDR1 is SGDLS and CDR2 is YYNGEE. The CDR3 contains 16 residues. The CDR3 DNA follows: TGTGCCAGCAGCCCTCGTAGCGGGGGGTTCTACAATGAGCAGTTCTTC. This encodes CASSPRSGGFYNEQFF.

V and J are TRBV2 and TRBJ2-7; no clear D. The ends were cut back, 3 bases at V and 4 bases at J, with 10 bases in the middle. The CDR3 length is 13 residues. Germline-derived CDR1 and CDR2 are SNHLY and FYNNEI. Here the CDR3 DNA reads TGTGCCAGCAGTGAGGCAGAGAAATACGAGCAGTACTTC. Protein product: CASSEAEKYEQYF.

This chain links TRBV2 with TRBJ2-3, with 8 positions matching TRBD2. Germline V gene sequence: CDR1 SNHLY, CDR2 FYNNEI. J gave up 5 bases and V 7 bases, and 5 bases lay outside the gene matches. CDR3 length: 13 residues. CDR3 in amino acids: CASTGGGIDTQYF. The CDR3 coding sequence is TGTGCCAGCACCGGCGGGGGGATAGATACGCAGTATTTT. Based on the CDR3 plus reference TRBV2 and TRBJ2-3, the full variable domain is EPEVTQTPSHQVTQMGQEVILRCVPISNHLYFYWYRQILGQKVEFLVSFYNNEISEKSEIFDDQFSVERPDGSNFTLKIRSTKLEDSAMYFCASTGGGIDTQYFGPGTRLTVL.

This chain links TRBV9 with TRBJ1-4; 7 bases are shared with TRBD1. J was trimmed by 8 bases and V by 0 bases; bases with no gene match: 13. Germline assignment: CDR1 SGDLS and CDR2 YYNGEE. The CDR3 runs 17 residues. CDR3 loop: CASSVAPPGGGEEKLFF. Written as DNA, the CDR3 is TGTGCCAGCAGCGTAGCCCCCCCGGGAGGGGGCGAGGAAAAACTGTTTTTT.

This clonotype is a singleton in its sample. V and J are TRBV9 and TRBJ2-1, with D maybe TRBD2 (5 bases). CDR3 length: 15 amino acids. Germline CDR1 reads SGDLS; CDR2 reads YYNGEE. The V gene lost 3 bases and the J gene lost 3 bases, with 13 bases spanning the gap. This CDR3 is CASSAPPAGYNEQFF. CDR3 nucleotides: TGTGCCAGCAGCGCCCCCCCGGCGGGCTACAATGAGCAGTTCTTC. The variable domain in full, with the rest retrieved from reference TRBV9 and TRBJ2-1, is DSGVTQTPKHLITATGQRVTLRCSPRSGDLSVYWYQQSLDQGLQFLIQYYNGEERAKGNILERFSAQQFPDLHSELNLSSLELGDSALYFCASSAPPAGYNEQFFGPGTRLTVL.

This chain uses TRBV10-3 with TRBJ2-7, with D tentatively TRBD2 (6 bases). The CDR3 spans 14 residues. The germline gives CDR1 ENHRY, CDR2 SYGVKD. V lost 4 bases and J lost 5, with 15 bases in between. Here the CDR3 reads CAISGGWAGNEQYF. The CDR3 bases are TGTGCCATCAGTGGTGGCTGGGCGGGGAACGAGCAGTACTTC.

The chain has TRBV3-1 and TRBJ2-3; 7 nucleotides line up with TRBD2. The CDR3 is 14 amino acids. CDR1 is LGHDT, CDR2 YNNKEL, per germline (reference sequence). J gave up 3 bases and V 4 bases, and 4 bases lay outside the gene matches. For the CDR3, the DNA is TGTGCCAGCAGCCGTGGACTAGTTACAGATACGCAGTATTTT. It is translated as CASSRGLVTDTQYF.

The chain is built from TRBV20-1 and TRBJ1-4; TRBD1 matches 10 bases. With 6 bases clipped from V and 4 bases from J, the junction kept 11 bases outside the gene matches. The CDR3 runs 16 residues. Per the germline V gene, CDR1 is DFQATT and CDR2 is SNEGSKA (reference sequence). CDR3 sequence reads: CSAHPGQGRRNEKLFF. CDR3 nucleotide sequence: TGCAGTGCACACCCGGGACAGGGGCGCCGTAATGAAAAACTGTTTTTT.

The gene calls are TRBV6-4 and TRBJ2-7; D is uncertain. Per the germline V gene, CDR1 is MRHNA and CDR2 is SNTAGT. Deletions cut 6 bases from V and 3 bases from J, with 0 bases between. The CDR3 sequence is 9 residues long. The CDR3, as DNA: TGTGCCAGCAGCTACGAGCAGTACTTC. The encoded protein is CASSYEQYF.

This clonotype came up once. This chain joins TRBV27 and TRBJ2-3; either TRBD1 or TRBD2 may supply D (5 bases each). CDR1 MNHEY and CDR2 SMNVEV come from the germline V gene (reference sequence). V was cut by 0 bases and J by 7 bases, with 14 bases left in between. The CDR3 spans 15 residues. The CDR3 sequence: CASSLSRGIGNTQYF. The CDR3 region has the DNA TGTGCCAGCAGTTTATCCCGGGGCATCGGGAATACGCAGTATTTT.

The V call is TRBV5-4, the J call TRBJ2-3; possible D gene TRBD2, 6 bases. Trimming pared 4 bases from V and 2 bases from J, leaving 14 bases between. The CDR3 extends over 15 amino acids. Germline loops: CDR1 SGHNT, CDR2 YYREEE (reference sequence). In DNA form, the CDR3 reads TGTGCCAGCAGCGCGGGGATTAGCCCCACAGATACGCAGTATTTT. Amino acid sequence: CASSAGISPTDTQYF.

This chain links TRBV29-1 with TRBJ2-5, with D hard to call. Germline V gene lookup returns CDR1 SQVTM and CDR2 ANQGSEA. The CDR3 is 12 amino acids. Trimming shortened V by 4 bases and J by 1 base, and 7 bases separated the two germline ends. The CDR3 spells CSVAPPQETQYF. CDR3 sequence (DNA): TGCAGCGTTGCTCCCCCCCAAGAGACCCAGTACTTC.

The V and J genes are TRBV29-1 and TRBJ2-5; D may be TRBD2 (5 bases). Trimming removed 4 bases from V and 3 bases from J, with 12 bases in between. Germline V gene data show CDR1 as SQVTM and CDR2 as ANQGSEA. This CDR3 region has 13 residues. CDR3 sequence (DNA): TGCAGCGTTGGAGGACTGAATAAAGAGACCCAGTACTTC. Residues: CSVGGLNKETQYF.

The CDR3 DNA reads TGTGCCAGCAGTGACGACCGGGACTCCAGGTCCTACGAGCAGTACTTC. Amino acids: CASSDDRDSRSYEQYF. This chain links TRBV25-1 with TRBJ2-7; the D gene is possibly TRBD2 (6 bases). Germline V lookup: CDR1 MGHDK, CDR2 SYGVNS. This CDR3 comprises 16 residues. Trimming left V 3 bases short and J 1 base short, with 16 bases between.

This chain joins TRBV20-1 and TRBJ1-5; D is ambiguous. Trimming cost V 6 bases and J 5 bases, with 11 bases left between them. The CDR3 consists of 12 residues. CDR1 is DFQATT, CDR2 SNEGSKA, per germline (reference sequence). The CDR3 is CSAKEGDQPQHF. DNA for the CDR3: TGCAGTGCAAAGGAGGGAGATCAGCCCCAGCATTTT.

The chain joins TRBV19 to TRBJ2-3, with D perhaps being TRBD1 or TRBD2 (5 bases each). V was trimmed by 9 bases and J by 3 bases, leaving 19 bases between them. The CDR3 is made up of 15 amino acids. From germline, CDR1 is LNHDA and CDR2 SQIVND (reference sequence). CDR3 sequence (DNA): TGTGCCAGCAGCACCGGGACCCCCGGGACAGATACGCAGTATTTT. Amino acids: CASSTGTPGTDTQYF.

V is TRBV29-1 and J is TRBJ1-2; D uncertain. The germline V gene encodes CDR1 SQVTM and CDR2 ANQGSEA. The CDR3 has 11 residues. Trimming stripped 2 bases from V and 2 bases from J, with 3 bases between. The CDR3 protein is CSVELNYGYTF. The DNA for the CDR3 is TGCAGCGTTGAACTGAACTATGGCTACACCTTC.

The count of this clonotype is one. The CDR3 nucleotides read TGTGCCAGCAGTTTAGATGCGGGGCTGGTTCAGTACTTC. Translated, it gives CASSLDAGLVQYF. This sequence joins TRBV12-3 or TRBV12-4 and TRBJ2-7, with TRBD2 as a possible D gene (6 bases). Trimming cost V 1 base and J 10 bases, with 14 bases left between them. The CDR3 is 13 amino acids.

Here the CDR3 reads CASSHSRGGDGYTF. In DNA form, the CDR3 reads TGTGCCAGCAGCCACTCCCGGGGCGGGGATGGCTACACCTTC. The J gene is TRBJ1-2, the V gene TRBV7-2; perhaps TRBD1 as D (5 bases). The CDR3 totals 14 residues. V was shortened by 5 bases and J by 6 bases, with 16 bases between the two germline ends. Germline CDR1 reads SGHTA; CDR2 reads FQGNSA.

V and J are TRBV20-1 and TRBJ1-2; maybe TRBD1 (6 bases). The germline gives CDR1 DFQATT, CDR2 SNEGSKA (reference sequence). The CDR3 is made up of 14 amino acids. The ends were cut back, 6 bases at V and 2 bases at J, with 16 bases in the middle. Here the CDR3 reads CSASKGGANYGYTF. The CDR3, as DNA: TGCAGTGCCTCCAAGGGGGGGGCCAACTATGGCTACACCTTC.

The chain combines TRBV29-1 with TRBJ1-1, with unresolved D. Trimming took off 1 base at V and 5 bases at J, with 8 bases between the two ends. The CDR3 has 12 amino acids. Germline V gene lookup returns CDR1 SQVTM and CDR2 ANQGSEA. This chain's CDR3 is CSVEGWRTEAFF. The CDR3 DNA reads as TGCAGCGTTGAAGGGTGGAGAACTGAAGCTTTCTTT.

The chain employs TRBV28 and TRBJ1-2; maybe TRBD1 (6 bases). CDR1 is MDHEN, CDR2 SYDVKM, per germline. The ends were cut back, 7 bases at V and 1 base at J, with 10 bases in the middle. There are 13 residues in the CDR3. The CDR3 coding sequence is TGTGCCAGCAAGCTCAGGGGTAACTATGGCTACACCTTC. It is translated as CASKLRGNYGYTF.

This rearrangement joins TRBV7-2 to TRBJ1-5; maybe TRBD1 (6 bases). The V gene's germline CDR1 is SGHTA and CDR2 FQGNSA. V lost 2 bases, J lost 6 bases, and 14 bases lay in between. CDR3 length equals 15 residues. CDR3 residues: CASSLIMGAGQPQHF. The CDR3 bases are TGTGCCAGCAGCTTAATTATGGGGGCGGGTCAGCCCCAGCATTTT.

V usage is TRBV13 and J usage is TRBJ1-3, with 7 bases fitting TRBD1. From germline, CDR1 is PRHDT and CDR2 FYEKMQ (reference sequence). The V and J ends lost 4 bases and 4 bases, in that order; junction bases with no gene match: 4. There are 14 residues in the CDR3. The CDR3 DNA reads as TGTGCCAGCAGCTCCTCCAGGGGGGGAAACACCATATATTTT. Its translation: CASSSSRGGNTIYF.

The CDR3 sequence is CATQWAYGYTF. CDR3 in DNA: TGTGCCACCCAGTGGGCATATGGCTACACCTTC. J is TRBJ1-2 and V is TRBV12-3 or TRBV12-4, with D hard to call. V gave up 10 bases and J gave up 5 bases, with 11 bases separating them. CDR3 length equals 11 residues.